This is a list of T cell receptor beta chains from one sample in a study of cytomegalovirus exposure and HLA in healthy donors. The protocol was immunoSEQ multiplex PCR, while the TCRdb copy is restricted to in-frame clones and leaves out a portion. The sample lists about 160,000 clones, approximately 80% occurring once. Sequencing was performed on PBMCs. The receptor source for this set is a man aged 18 to 30 in good health and CMV-seropositive. Both conserved end residues are part of each CDR3. The order of the fields is D gene, V gene, clone size, J gene, CDR3 DNA, CDR3 protein. The D gene is left open where the match is weak. Clone sizes are given selectively: once, few, many, or a class where the clone is expanded.

>TRBD1|TRBV2|-|TRBJ1-3
TGTGCCAGCAGTCCAGGGGGCGGTGGAAACACCATATATTTT
CASSPGGGGNTIYF
>TRBD2|TRBV7-6|once|TRBJ2-1
TGTGCCAGCAGCTTAGTCGGTAGCGGGGGCTACAATGAGCAGTTCTTC
CASSLVGSGGYNEQFF
>-|TRBV7-2|-|TRBJ1-5
TGTGCCAGCAGCTTAGTCGGCAGCGCAGATCATCAGCCCCAGCATTTT
CASSLVGSADHQPQHF
>-|TRBV7-9|-|TRBJ2-7
TGTGCCAGCAGCTTAGGGGGGGTGGAGCAGTACTTC
CASSLGGVEQYF
>-|TRBV9|-|TRBJ2-1
TGTGCCAGCAGCGTAGGTCCGGAGTCCTCCTACAATGAGCAGTTCTTC
CASSVGPESSYNEQFF
>-|TRBV5-1|-|TRBJ2-7
TGCGCCAGCAGCCCCCAGAACACCTACGAGCAGTACTTC
CASSPQNTYEQYF
>-|TRBV5-6|-|TRBJ2-7
TGTGCCAGCAGCCTCGGGGGACCCTACGAGCAGTACTTC
CASSLGGPYEQYF
>TRBD1|TRBV25-1|once|TRBJ1-6
TGTGCCAGCAGTGATCGGGGAGGACAGGGGATTTCACCCCTCCACTTT
CASSDRGGQGISPLHF
>TRBD2|TRBV5-1|few|TRBJ2-5
TGCGCCAGCAGCTGGGGGACTAGCGGGAGTGGAGAGACCCAGTACTTC
CASSWGTSGSGETQYF
>TRBD1|TRBV25-1|-|TRBJ2-7
TGTGCCAGCAGTGGATTGACAGGGGTCACCTACGAGCAGTACTTC
CASSGLTGVTYEQYF
>-|TRBV6-1|-|TRBJ1-2
TGTGCCAGCCATCCTTTGACAGGCATCTATGGCTACACCTTC
CASHPLTGIYGYTF
>TRBD2|TRBV4-1|-|TRBJ2-1
TGCGCCAGCCAACCCACAGCGGGAGGGTTTAATGAGCAGTTCTTC
CASQPTAGGFNEQFF
>-|TRBV2|-|TRBJ2-2
TGTGCCAGCAGCCGGGGAGACAGGCGGACCGGGGAGCTGTTTTTT
CASSRGDRRTGELFF
>-|TRBV7-9|-|TRBJ1-4
TGTGCCAGCAGCCTACAGGTTTTGGATGAAAAACTGTTTTTT
CASSLQVLDEKLFF
>-|TRBV6-1|-|TRBJ2-3
TGTGCCAGCAGTGAGAGCGGGAGCACAGATACGCAGTATTTT
CASSESGSTDTQYF
>-|TRBV7-9|-|TRBJ1-1
TGTGCCAGCCTTCTGGGCGATACGAACACTGAAGCTTTCTTT
CASLLGDTNTEAFF